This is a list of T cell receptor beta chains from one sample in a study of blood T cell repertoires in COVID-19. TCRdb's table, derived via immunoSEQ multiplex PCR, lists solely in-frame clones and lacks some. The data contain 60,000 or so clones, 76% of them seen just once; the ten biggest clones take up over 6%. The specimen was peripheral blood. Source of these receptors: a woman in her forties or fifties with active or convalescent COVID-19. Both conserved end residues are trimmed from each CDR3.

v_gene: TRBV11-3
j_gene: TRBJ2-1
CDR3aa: ASSLIPGNEQF

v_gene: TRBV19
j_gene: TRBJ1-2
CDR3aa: ATWTGASPYGYT

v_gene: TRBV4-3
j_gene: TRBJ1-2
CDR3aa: ASSQDGTGVYGYT

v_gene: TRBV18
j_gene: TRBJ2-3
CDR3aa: ASSLGGTDTQY

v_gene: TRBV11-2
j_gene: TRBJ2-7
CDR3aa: ASSSGQVSSYEQY

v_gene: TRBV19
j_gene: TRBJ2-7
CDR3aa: ASSIGTGTYEQY

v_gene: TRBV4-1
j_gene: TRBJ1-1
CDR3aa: ASSPSGNEAF

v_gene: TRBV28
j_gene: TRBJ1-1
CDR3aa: ASSPTQGSTEAF

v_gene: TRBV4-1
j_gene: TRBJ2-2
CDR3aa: ASSRGLAGGTSTGELF

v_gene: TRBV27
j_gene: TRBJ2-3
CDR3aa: ASSPRGDRDTQY

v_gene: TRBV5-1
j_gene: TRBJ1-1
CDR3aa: ASSSPSSGNTEAF

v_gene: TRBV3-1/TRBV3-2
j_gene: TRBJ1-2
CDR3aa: ASSRSTVNYGYT

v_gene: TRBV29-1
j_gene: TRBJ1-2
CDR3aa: SGSQGDGYT

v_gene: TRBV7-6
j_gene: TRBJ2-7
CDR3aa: ASSSDRSSGGPEDEQY

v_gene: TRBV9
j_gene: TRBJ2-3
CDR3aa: ASSGLLGGGPDTQY

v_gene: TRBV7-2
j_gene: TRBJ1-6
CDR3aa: ASSLLGTGAFSYNSPLH

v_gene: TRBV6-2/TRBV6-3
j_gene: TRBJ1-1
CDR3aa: ASSWAGAEAF

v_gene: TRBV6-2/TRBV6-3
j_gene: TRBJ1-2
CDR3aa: ASSRRTGTGDYGYT

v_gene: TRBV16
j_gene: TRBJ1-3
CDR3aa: ASSHVGGLSGNTIY

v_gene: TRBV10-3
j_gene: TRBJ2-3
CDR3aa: AISDVGGVADTQY

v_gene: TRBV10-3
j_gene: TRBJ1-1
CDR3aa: AIRTSTVRNTEAF

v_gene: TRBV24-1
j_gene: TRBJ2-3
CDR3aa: ATSASADTQY

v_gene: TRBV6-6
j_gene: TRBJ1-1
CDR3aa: ASSYGTANTEAF